The next 9 T cell receptor beta chains were all read from a single sample in a study of cytomegalovirus exposure and HLA in healthy donors. The primer mix had 60 Vbeta and 13 Jbeta primers. Sequenced by immunoSEQ multiplex PCR; TCRdb stores in-frame clones only, minus some. In the table there are 90,000 to 140,000 clones, approximately 72% of which are singletons. Sequencing was performed on PBMCs. All receptors derive from a man aged 25 to 40 in good health and CMV-seronegative.

This clone was detected only a few times. The sample contains more than one DNA sequence encoding this CDR3. The chain joins TRBV25-1 to TRBJ2-7, with D perhaps matching TRBD2 (5 bases). The CDR3 consists of 13 residues. Per the germline V gene, CDR1 is MGHDK and CDR2 is SYGVNS. Deletions cut 0 bases from V and 6 bases from J, with 9 bases between. As DNA, the CDR3 is TGTGCCAGCAGTGAATACGGGGATCGCGAGCAGTACTTC. Its protein is CASSEYGDREQYF.

The CDR3 is CSVIGTGKSYEQYF. CDR3 DNA: TGCAGCGTTATTGGGACAGGGAAATCCTACGAGCAGTACTTC. The chain is built from TRBV29-1 and TRBJ2-5; the match to TRBD1 covers 9 bases. The DNA end lines up better with TRBJ2-7; the J call may be wrong. The CDR3 has 14 residues. Per germline, CDR1 SQVTM and CDR2 ANQGSEA.

The chain has TRBV7-2 and TRBJ2-1; the D is unclear. CDR3 size: 14 residues. Germline CDR1 is SGHTA and CDR2 is FQGNSA. V lost 6 bases and J 4 bases, leaving 13 bases between the germline ends. Here the CDR3 reads CASSPSRLYNEQFF. The DNA for the CDR3 is TGTGCCAGCAGTCCCTCGAGGTTATACAATGAGCAGTTCTTC.

The chain uses TRBV4-3 and TRBJ2-7; perhaps TRBD2 as D (7 bases). The CDR3 has 17 residues. CDR1 and CDR2 from the germline V gene are LGHNA and YSLEER. Between the trimmed V and J ends, which lost 3 bases and 3 bases, there was a span of 21 bases. CDR3 amino acids: CASSQSYQNREGYEQYF. For the CDR3, the DNA is TGCGCCAGCAGCCAGAGTTACCAAAACAGGGAGGGCTACGAGCAGTACTTC.

The chain couples TRBV6-6 to TRBJ2-7; D unresolved. The CDR3 runs 13 residues. Germline loops: CDR1 MNHNY, CDR2 SVGAGI (reference sequence). The germline V and J ends were trimmed by 7 bases and 4 bases, with 14 bases remaining between them. CDR3 protein: CASTPGELYEQYF. CDR3 DNA: TGTGCCAGCACCCCGGGTGAACTGTACGAGCAGTACTTC.

This clone was counted between two and nine times. V usage is TRBV6-1 and J usage is TRBJ1-2, with 9 bases matching TRBD1. J lost 4 bases, V lost 3 bases, and 9 bases had no gene match. There are 16 residues in the CDR3. The germline V gene encodes CDR1 MNHNS and CDR2 SASEGT. CDR3 residues: CASSEIPGQGGYGYTF. The CDR3 bases are TGTGCCAGCAGTGAGATCCCGGGACAGGGCGGCTATGGCTACACCTTC.

This clone was detected ten times or more. J is TRBJ1-1 and V is TRBV29-1; D remains unclear. The length of the CDR3 is 11 residues. In germline, CDR1 is SQVTM, CDR2 ANQGSEA. V dropped 3 bases and J dropped 11 bases, with 13 bases sitting between them. The CDR3 spells CSVEVGGRAFF. The CDR3 region has the DNA TGCAGCGTTGAGGTAGGCGGGAGGGCTTTCTTT.

The V and J genes are TRBV7-9 and TRBJ2-1; D may be TRBD2 (5 bases). CDR1 and CDR2 from the germline V gene are SEHNR and FQNEAQ (reference sequence). Deletions cut 5 bases from V and 10 bases from J, with 27 bases between. This CDR3 has 17 amino acids. CDR3 nucleotide sequence: TGTGCCAGCAGCCCAGCGGTCTGGGAACTAGTCAACGGGGAGCAGTTCTTC. Its protein is CASSPAVWELVNGEQFF.

The rearrangement links TRBV5-1 to TRBJ2-5; possible D gene TRBD1, 7 bases. The J call could be wrong; TRBJ2-7 is a better fit for the DNA end. This CDR3 region has 15 residues. The germline CDR1 and CDR2 sequences are SGHRS and YFSETQ. CDR3 sequence: CASSLAGGGKDEQYF. Written as DNA, the CDR3 is TGCGCCAGCAGCTTGGCCGGAGGGGGCAAGGACGAGCAGTACTTC.